The 20 T cell receptor beta chains given below trace back to one sample, sequenced in a study of identical twins. Each CDR3 protein is one row after TCRdb ran MiXCR on the 5' RACE reads. The sample contains hundreds of thousands of distinct CDR3 sequences, 5.5% to 7% of which appear only once. In addition, the sample was reused for a study of yellow fever vaccine responses in identical twins.

Input material: memory (CD45RO+) T cells sorted from blood. Every receptor here comes from a young woman in good health.

The table lists this clonotype with a few counts. This chain joins TRBV27 and TRBJ1-1, with 8 bases identical to TRBD1. The germline gives CDR1 MNHEY, CDR2 SMNVEV (reference sequence). J lost 5 bases, V lost 7 bases, and 6 bases had no gene match. The CDR3 has 13 residues. Written as DNA, the CDR3 is TGTGCCAGCAAGGACAGGGCGCGGACTGAAGCTTTCTTT. Its protein product is CASKDRARTEAFF.

This clonotype has more than one count but fewer than ten. The V and J genes are TRBV7-6 and TRBJ2-2; TRBD1 matches 9 bases. Germline V CDR1 and CDR2: SGHVS, FNYEAQ. Trimming took 5 bases from V and 3 from J; bases not matched to a gene: 7. The CDR3 totals 16 residues. CDR3 region: CASSTRDRDYTGELFF. The CDR3 DNA reads as TGTGCCAGCAGCACCCGGGACAGGGATTACACCGGGGAGCTGTTTTTT.

In its sample, this clonotype was seen many times. This rearrangement joins TRBV6-1 to TRBJ2-3; weak D call: TRBD1 (8 bases). V lost 6 bases and J 3 bases, leaving 22 bases between the germline ends. Looked up from germline, CDR1 is MNHNS and CDR2 is SASEGT. There are 17 residues in the CDR3. The CDR3 here is CASRQGGSGGRTDTQYF. The CDR3, as DNA: TGTGCCAGCAGACAGGGGGGGAGTGGGGGGAGAACAGATACGCAGTATTTT.

This clonotype appeared many times. CDR3 protein: CASSPRDRLSYGYTF. CDR3 nucleotides: TGCGCCAGCAGCCCGCGGGACAGGCTATCTTATGGCTACACCTTC. The chain couples TRBV5-1 to TRBJ1-2; 8 bases match TRBD1. V was clipped by 4 bases and J by 5 bases; unmatched bases: 10. Germline V gives CDR1 SGHRS, CDR2 YFSETQ. There are 15 residues in the CDR3.

This clonotype came up many times. The chain uses TRBV12-3 or TRBV12-4 and TRBJ2-4, with D uncertain. V lost 6 bases, J lost 2 bases, and 17 bases lay in between. This CDR3 region has 16 residues. The CDR3 nucleotides read TGTGCCAGCAGCGCGTGGTTTGGCCTGACCAAAAACATTCAGTACTTC. Protein: CASSAWFGLTKNIQYF.

This clonotype came up a few times. V is TRBV7-9 and J is TRBJ1-1, with a weak D call TRBD1 (6 bases). CDR1 and CDR2 (germline): SEHNR, FQNEAQ (reference sequence). Between the trimmed V and J ends, which lost 5 bases and 5 bases, there was a span of 15 bases. This CDR3 contains 14 residues. The CDR3 sequence is CASSPRRGRTEAFF. Written as DNA, the CDR3 is TGTGCCAGCAGCCCTCGCCGGGGGCGGACTGAAGCTTTCTTT.

This clonotype occurred a few times. V and J are TRBV20-1 and TRBJ2-2, with D unclear. CDR3 length equals 13 residues. Germline V gene data show CDR1 as DFQATT and CDR2 as SNEGSKA (reference sequence). Trimming left V 1 base short and J 6 bases short, with 9 bases between. The CDR3 spells CSARVRISGELFF. The CDR3 bases are TGCAGTGCTAGAGTCCGGATCTCCGGGGAGCTGTTTTTT.

The rearrangement links TRBV6-5 to TRBJ2-5; perhaps TRBD2 as D (5 bases). CDR3 size: 16 residues. CDR1 is MNHEY and CDR2 is SVGAGI in the germline V gene. V was shortened by 0 bases and J by 3 bases, with 14 bases between the two germline ends. CDR3 protein: CASSYSRTAGKETQYF. CDR3 coding DNA: TGTGCCAGCAGTTACTCGAGGACGGCGGGTAAAGAGACCCAGTACTTC.

V usage is TRBV24-1 and J usage is TRBJ2-7, with TRBD2 matching over 9 bases. Germline V gives CDR1 KGHDR, CDR2 SFDVKD. V lost 3 bases to trimming and J lost 0 bases; unmatched junction nucleotides: 2. CDR3 length: 15 amino acids. CDR3 sequence: CATSDPTSGSYEQYF. The CDR3 region has the DNA TGTGCCACCAGTGATCCGACTAGCGGCTCCTACGAGCAGTACTTC.

The chain links TRBV20-1 to TRBJ2-1; D not resolved. The CDR3 has 14 residues. CDR1 is DFQATT and CDR2 is SNEGSKA in the germline V gene (reference sequence). The V gene lost 0 bases and the J gene lost 6 bases, with 12 bases spanning the gap. Written as DNA, the CDR3 is TGCAGTGCTAGAGATGTCGGAGAGATCAATGAGCAGTTCTTC. Its protein product is CSARDVGEINEQFF.

Ten or more counts support this clonotype. The chain recombines TRBV6-1 with TRBJ1-1, with D perhaps matching TRBD1 (5 bases). Per the germline V gene, CDR1 is MNHNS and CDR2 is SASEGT. This CDR3 region has 17 residues. V lost 6 bases and J 0 bases, leaving 20 bases between the germline ends. The DNA for the CDR3 is TGTGCCAGCAGACGCAGGGTCGCTGGGATCATGAACACTGAAGCTTTCTTT. Amino acid sequence: CASRRRVAGIMNTEAFF.

The table lists this clonotype with many counts. The chain combines TRBV10-2 with TRBJ2-1, with D unclear. Germline V gene lookup returns CDR1 WSHSY and CDR2 SAAADI. This CDR3 region has 14 residues. V was cut by 4 bases and J by 3 bases, with 10 bases left in between. This CDR3 is CASSVGSYYNEQFF. The DNA for the CDR3 is TGCGCCAGCAGTGTGGGGTCTTACTACAATGAGCAGTTCTTC.

This clonotype was seen only a few times. The chain links TRBV5-1 to TRBJ2-3; 10 bases map to TRBD2. The CDR3 runs 14 residues. V gave up 7 bases and J gave up 11 bases; unmatched junction bases: 13. Germline V gene data show CDR1 as SGHRS and CDR2 as YFSETQ. CDR3 nucleotides: TGCGCCAGCCAACCAGCGGGAGGGTCGCCGGGGCAGTATTTT. Amino acid sequence: CASQPAGGSPGQYF.

Regarding this clonotype: A much larger clone differs by one base, so this may be a read error. The V call is TRBV11-2, the J call TRBJ2-2; possible D gene TRBD1, 6 bases. Germline CDR1 SGHAT, CDR2 FQNNGV. The CDR3 spans 15 residues. Trimming took off 2 bases at V and 3 bases at J, with 10 bases between the two ends. CDR3 sequence: CASSLIRGHTGELFF. CDR3 DNA: TGTGCCAGCAGCTTAATCAGGGGTCACACCGGGGAGCTGTTTTTT.

A single count supports this clonotype. The chain links TRBV3-1 to TRBJ2-2; 7 bases agree with TRBD2. The CDR3 has 18 amino acids. Per the germline V gene, CDR1 is LGHDT and CDR2 is YNNKEL (reference sequence). With 4 bases clipped from V and 2 bases from J, the junction kept 13 bases outside the gene matches. For the CDR3, the DNA is TGTGCCAGCAGCCCTACCCTATTGGCTAGCGGAAACACCGGGGAGCTGTTTTTT. Protein product: CASSPTLLASGNTGELFF.

The table lists this clonotype with a few counts. The chain uses TRBV7-3 and TRBJ2-3, with D perhaps TRBD1 or TRBD2 (5 bases each). The CDR3 contains 13 residues. V was trimmed by 5 bases and J by 4 bases, leaving 10 bases between them. CDR1 SGHTA and CDR2 FQGTGA come from the germline V gene. The CDR3 DNA reads TGTGCCAGCAGCATGGGGGTGGCAGATACGCAGTATTTT. This encodes CASSMGVADTQYF. The variable domain in full, with the rest retrieved from reference TRBV7-3 and TRBJ2-3, is GAGVSQTPSNKVTEKGKYVELRCDPISGHTALYWYRQSLGQGPEFLIYFQGTGAADDSGLPNDRFFAVRPEGSVSTLKIQRTERGDSAVYLCASSMGVADTQYFGPGTRLTVL.

In its sample, this clonotype was seen a few times. The gene calls are TRBV2 and TRBJ2-7; the match to TRBD2 covers 16 bases. CDR1 SNHLY and CDR2 FYNNEI come from the germline V gene. The CDR3 has 14 residues. V was clipped by 8 bases and J by 6 bases; unmatched bases: 4. The CDR3 loop is CASGTSGGATEQYV. CDR3 nucleotides: TGTGCCAGCGGGACTAGCGGGGGGGCCACCGAGCAGTACGTC.

This clonotype was detected a few times. This sequence joins TRBV9 and TRBJ2-1, with 7 bases fitting TRBD2. This CDR3 is 15 amino acids long. V was pared by 2 bases and J by 2 bases, with 4 bases of the junction left unmatched. Germline V gene sequence: CDR1 SGDLS, CDR2 YYNGEE. The CDR3 DNA sequence: TGTGCCAGCAGCGTCGCGGGAGCACCCTACAATGAGCAGTTCTTC. Translated: CASSVAGAPYNEQFF.

This clonotype was observed at least ten times. The chain joins TRBV7-9 to TRBJ2-3, with a tentative D call TRBD2 (6 bases). The CDR3 spans 14 residues. CDR1 is SEHNR and CDR2 is FQNEAQ in the germline V gene (reference sequence). Trimming took off 5 bases at V and 0 bases at J, with 9 bases between the two ends. The CDR3 DNA sequence: TGTGCCAGCAGCCCGGGACTCAGCACAGATACGCAGTATTTT. Translation gives CASSPGLSTDTQYF.

This clonotype was counted many times. V gene TRBV3-1 combines with J gene TRBJ1-5, with 7 bases identical to TRBD1. The germline gives CDR1 LGHDT, CDR2 YNNKEL (reference sequence). The CDR3 length is 13 residues. V lost 1 base and J lost 6; bases outside the gene matches: 0. The CDR3 region has the DNA TGTGCCAGCAGCCAAGGACAGGGTCAGCCCCAGCATTTT. Translated: CASSQGQGQPQHF. The variable domain in full, with the rest retrieved from reference TRBV3-1 and TRBJ1-5, is DTAVSQTPKYLVTQMGNDKSIKCEQNLGHDTMYWYKQDSKKFLKIMFSYNNKELIINETVPNRFSPKSPDKAHLNLHINSLELGDSAVYFCASSQGQGQPQHFGDGTRLSIL.